These 25 T cell receptor beta chains share one sample of origin, sequenced in a study of CD8 T cells in Susac syndrome. RNA, at about 0.45 to 1 ug, was reverse transcribed with random hexamers. TCRdb itself ran the immunoSEQ multiplex PCR reads through MiXCR, one entry per CDR3 protein. The repertoire holds about 150,000 distinct CDR3 sequences, with roughly 94% as singletons. Sequenced sample: CD8+ T cells from PBMCs. These receptors were taken from a human donor with multiple sclerosis.

The chain employs TRBV28 and TRBJ2-7; D is unresolved. With 7 bases removed from V and 3 bases from J, the gap between germline ends came to 7 bases. This CDR3 spans 11 amino acids. Germline V gene sequence: CDR1 MDHEN, CDR2 SYDVKM. The CDR3 nucleotides read TGTGCCAGCACTGGCAACTACGAGCAGTACTTC. Translated: CASTGNYEQYF.

The chain combines TRBV20-1 with TRBJ2-2, with a possible D match to TRBD1 (5 bases). V was clipped by 1 base and J by 1 base, with 10 bases between them. The CDR3 extends over 15 amino acids. Germline V gene lookup returns CDR1 DFQATT and CDR2 SNEGSKA (reference sequence). DNA of the CDR3: TGCAGTGCTAGAGTAGGGCAGGGGAACACCGGGGAGCTGTTTTTT. Translated, it gives CSARVGQGNTGELFF.

The V call is TRBV28, the J call TRBJ1-2; D unclear. With 7 bases removed from V and 3 bases from J, the gap between germline ends came to 24 bases. The CDR3 is 17 residues long. Germline V gene sequence: CDR1 MDHEN, CDR2 SYDVKM. The CDR3: CASIPPPGRPTDYGYTF. The DNA of the CDR3 is TGTGCCAGCATACCCCCCCCTGGCCGTCCGACTGACTATGGCTACACCTTC.

This rearrangement joins TRBV5-1 to TRBJ2-7, with D unresolved. This CDR3 region has 14 residues. V dropped 0 bases and J dropped 0 bases, with 7 bases sitting between them. Germline CDR1 reads SGHRS; CDR2 reads YFSETQ. The CDR3 bases are TGCGCCAGCAGCTTGGAGCCAGACTCCTACGAGCAGTACTTC. The encoded protein is CASSLEPDSYEQYF. The entire variable domain, with the rest obtained from reference TRBV5-1 and TRBJ2-7, is as follows: KAGVTQTPRYLIKTRGQQVTLSCSPISGHRSVSWYQQTPGQGLQFLFEYFSETQRNKGNFPGRFSGRQFSNSRSEMNVSTLELGDSALYLCASSLEPDSYEQYFGPGTRLTVT.

The chain combines TRBV3-1 with TRBJ2-7, with 10 bases identical to TRBD1. The V gene end was trimmed by 2 bases and the J gene end by 6 bases; junction bases not matched to a gene: 4. The CDR3 spans 14 residues. Germline CDR1 LGHDT, CDR2 YNNKEL (reference sequence). The CDR3 here is CASSQFGTGAEQYF. CDR3 DNA sequence: TGTGCCAGCAGCCAATTCGGGACAGGGGCCGAGCAGTACTTC.

The rearrangement uses TRBV9 and TRBJ2-4; D unresolved. Germline loops: CDR1 SGDLS, CDR2 YYNGEE. The V and J ends lost 3 bases and 3 bases respectively, with 4 bases between them. CDR3 length: 12 amino acids. The CDR3 region has the DNA TGTGCCAGCAGCGGCGACAAAAACATTCAGTACTTC. It encodes CASSGDKNIQYF.

The gene calls are TRBV11-2 and TRBJ2-5; weak D call: TRBD2 (6 bases). CDR1 and CDR2 from the germline V gene are SGHAT and FQNNGV. V lost 5 bases and J 5 bases, leaving 18 bases between the germline ends. CDR3 length equals 15 residues. CDR3 DNA sequence: TGTGCCAGCAGCGTGGACCTTCTAGCGAGGGAGACCCAGTACTTC. Translated: CASSVDLLARETQYF.

The chain carries TRBV5-1 and TRBJ2-7; possibly TRBD2 for D (5 bases). Germline values: CDR1 SGHRS, CDR2 YFSETQ. V lost 1 base to trimming and J lost 7 bases, with 12 bases between them. CDR3 size: 13 residues. CDR3 residues: CASSLSGLREQYF. The CDR3 coding sequence is TGCGCCAGCAGCTTGAGCGGCCTGAGGGAGCAGTACTTC.

The DNA of the CDR3 is TGCAGTGCTAGAGATCTTATCGGCACTACCTACGAGCAGTACTTC. Translation gives CSARDLIGTTYEQYF. J is TRBJ2-7 and V is TRBV20-1, with D uncertain. Germline CDR1 and CDR2: DFQATT and SNEGSKA (reference sequence). CDR3 length equals 15 residues. V was cut by 0 bases and J by 2 bases, with 14 bases left in between.

This sequence joins TRBV12-3 or TRBV12-4 and TRBJ1-4; no definite D call. This CDR3 spans 16 amino acids. V lost 7 bases and J lost 8, with 23 bases in between. Here the CDR3 reads CASTDWGGIQREKLFF. CDR3 in DNA: TGTGCCAGCACCGACTGGGGAGGGATTCAACGGGAAAAACTGTTTTTT.

This sequence joins TRBV24-1 and TRBJ1-2; 11 bases agree with TRBD1. V shed 5 bases and J 5 bases; nucleotides not matched to a gene: 12. The CDR3 has 17 residues. Germline V gives CDR1 KGHDR, CDR2 SFDVKD. CDR3 sequence reads: CATSATGWTGGVYGYTF. DNA of the CDR3: TGTGCCACCAGTGCCACGGGCTGGACAGGGGGCGTGTATGGCTACACCTTC.

This clonotype was recorded only once. CDR3: CASRISHRASEGEKLFF. Here the CDR3 DNA reads TGTGCCAGCCGGATCAGCCACAGGGCCTCCGAGGGTGAAAAACTGTTTTTT. The chain joins TRBV2 to TRBJ1-4, with D maybe TRBD1 (6 bases). The germline gives CDR1 SNHLY, CDR2 FYNNEI. V lost 8 bases and J lost 7, with 26 bases in between. CDR3 length: 17 amino acids.

The chain carries TRBV29-1 and TRBJ1-2, with D maybe TRBD1 (5 bases). Per germline, CDR1 SQVTM and CDR2 ANQGSEA. V was pared by 3 bases and J by 4 bases, with 12 bases between. The CDR3 sequence is 13 residues long. This CDR3 is CSVDAGRVYGYTF. The DNA for the CDR3 is TGCAGCGTTGACGCAGGGAGGGTCTATGGCTACACCTTC.

The rearrangement joins TRBV2 to TRBJ2-3; TRBD1 is a possible D gene (5 bases). The V and J ends lost 10 bases and 4 bases respectively, with 18 bases between them. Germline values: CDR1 SNHLY, CDR2 FYNNEI. There are 14 residues in the CDR3. CDR3 residues: CATPERVGPDTQYF. The DNA for the CDR3 is TGTGCCACCCCGGAAAGGGTGGGGCCAGATACGCAGTATTTT.

This chain uses TRBV25-1 with TRBJ2-5; unclear D gene. V dropped 3 bases and J dropped 12 bases, with 11 bases sitting between them. CDR3 length equals 11 residues. CDR1 MGHDK and CDR2 SYGVNS come from the germline V gene. This chain's CDR3 is CASSDGPEKYF. For the CDR3, the DNA is TGTGCCAGCAGTGACGGGCCAGAGAAGTACTTC.

The chain couples TRBV4-2 to TRBJ2-7; 10 nucleotides match TRBD2. This CDR3 comprises 15 residues. Germline CDR1 LGHNA, CDR2 YNFKEQ. J lost 0 bases, V lost 2 bases, and 1 base had no gene match. CDR3 coding DNA: TGTGCCAGCAGCCAAAGGACTAGCGGCTCCTACGAGCAGTACTTC. The encoded protein is CASSQRTSGSYEQYF.

The J gene is TRBJ2-1, the V gene TRBV19, with 9 bases lining up with TRBD2. The trim removed 6 bases at V and 0 bases at J, leaving 9 bases unmatched. Germline-derived CDR1 and CDR2 are LNHDA and SQIVND (reference sequence). The CDR3 length is 17 residues. CDR3 amino acids: CASSASGVHSSYNEQFF. The CDR3 bases are TGTGCCAGTAGCGCTAGCGGGGTACACAGCTCCTACAATGAGCAGTTCTTC.

The chain combines TRBV6-1 with TRBJ2-1; perhaps TRBD2 as D (6 bases). The V gene's germline CDR1 is MNHNS and CDR2 SASEGT. CDR3 size: 15 residues. V was pared by 0 bases and J by 6 bases, with 12 bases between. The CDR3 sequence is CASSEAARGGNEQFF. The CDR3 DNA reads TGTGCCAGCAGTGAAGCCGCAAGGGGAGGCAATGAGCAGTTCTTC.

This rearrangement joins TRBV4-3 to TRBJ2-1, with 8 bases aligning to TRBD2. Germline CDR1 reads LGHNA; CDR2 reads YSLEER. There are 16 residues in the CDR3. J was trimmed by 9 bases and V by 3 bases; bases with no gene match: 13. The CDR3 sequence: CASSQNPAGGRPEQFF. The CDR3, as DNA: TGCGCCAGCAGCCAGAACCCCGCGGGGGGCCGGCCTGAGCAGTTCTTC.

The chain links TRBV20-1 to TRBJ2-5; the match to TRBD2 covers 12 bases. The J segment lost 5 bases and the V segment lost 6 bases, leaving 10 bases of the junction unmatched. In germline, CDR1 is DFQATT, CDR2 SNEGSKA (reference sequence). The CDR3 is 15 residues long. The CDR3 DNA is TGCAGTGCCACTTGGACTAGCGGGGTGGGGGAGACCCAGTACTTC. This sequence encodes CSATWTSGVGETQYF.

V and J are TRBV9 and TRBJ2-3, with 15 bases matching TRBD2. J gave up 11 bases and V 4 bases, and 8 bases lay outside the gene matches. The CDR3 spans 15 residues. Germline V gene sequence: CDR1 SGDLS, CDR2 YYNGEE. In DNA, the CDR3 is TGTGCCAGCAGCCAGGGGACTAGCGGGGGGCGACTGCAGTATTTT. It encodes CASSQGTSGGRLQYF.

This chain links TRBV2 with TRBJ1-6; D is perhaps TRBD1 (5 bases). Germline CDR1 reads SNHLY; CDR2 reads FYNNEI. The length of the CDR3 is 15 residues. V was trimmed by 0 bases and J by 7 bases, leaving 10 bases between them. Written as DNA, the CDR3 is TGTGCCAGCAGTGAAGCGAAGGGGCACAATTCACCCCTCCACTTT. It yields the protein CASSEAKGHNSPLHF.

The chain joins TRBV4-1 to TRBJ2-1, with TRBD2 identical over 10 bases. With V trimmed by 1 base and J by 10 bases, 4 bases remained unmatched. This CDR3 is built from 14 residues. Germline V lookup: CDR1 MGHRA, CDR2 YSYEKL. The CDR3 nucleotides read TGCGCCAGCAGCCAAGGCCTAGCGGGGGTAGAGCAGTTCTTC. It specifies CASSQGLAGVEQFF.

The chain recombines TRBV14 with TRBJ2-7, with D possibly matching TRBD2 (5 bases). The germline V and J ends were trimmed by 4 bases and 3 bases, with 19 bases remaining between them. The CDR3 consists of 16 residues. From germline, CDR1 is SGHDN and CDR2 FVKESK. CDR3 coding DNA: TGTGCCAGCAGCCCCCTCGGAGGTTCCAGAGGCTACGAGCAGTACTTC. Translating gives CASSPLGGSRGYEQYF.

The chain uses TRBV3-1 and TRBJ1-1, with D unresolved. Trimming removed 5 bases from V and 2 bases from J, with 9 bases in between. The V gene's germline CDR1 is LGHDT and CDR2 YNNKEL (reference sequence). The CDR3 is 13 residues long. The CDR3 region has the DNA TGTGCCAGCAGCGTCAGTACAAACACTGAAGCTTTCTTT. Protein product: CASSVSTNTEAFF.